The next 28 T cell receptor beta chains were all read from a single sample in a study of control samples from healthy donors and cancer patients. The data were produced by immunoSEQ multiplex PCR, yet TCRdb's version contains in-frame clones alone and is incomplete. The table lists 100,000 to 150,000 clones, almost 95% of them singletons, with less than 0.65% in the top ten. Specimen: PBMCs. The receptors were gathered from a man older than 75 with head and neck cancer.

This clone was seen a handful of times. The CDR3 bases are TGTGCCTGGAGTGTTAGCGAAAAACTGTTTTTT. This gives the protein CAWSVSEKLFF. J is TRBJ1-4 and V is TRBV30; no clear D. Trimming took 0 bases from V and 8 from J, leaving 4 bases between them. Germline CDR1 GTSNPN, CDR2 SVGIG (reference sequence). The CDR3 length is 11 residues. Together with reference TRBV30 and TRBJ1-4, the CDR3 gives the full variable domain: SQTIHQWPATLVQPVGSPLSLECTVEGTSNPNLYWYRQAAGRGLQLLFYSVGIGQISSEVPQNLSASRPQDRQFILSSKKLLLSDSGFYLCAWSVSEKLFFGSGTQLSVL.

The chain employs TRBV27 and TRBJ1-5, with 7 bases aligning to TRBD1. The CDR3 sequence is 16 residues long. Trimming removed 4 bases from V and 0 bases from J; junction bases left unmatched: 6. Germline V gene sequence: CDR1 MNHEY, CDR2 SMNVEV (reference sequence). The CDR3 region is CASSWTGLYSNQPQHF. CDR3 nucleotides: TGTGCCAGCAGTTGGACAGGATTATATAGCAATCAGCCCCAGCATTTT.

CDR3 region: CASSKGGAKVYGYTF. CDR3 in DNA: TGTGCCAGCAGCAAAGGAGGGGCTAAAGTCTATGGCTACACCTTC. This chain joins TRBV21-1 and TRBJ1-2. TRBV21-1 is marked as a pseudogene. The CDR3 loop spans 15 amino acids.

This chain links TRBV19 with TRBJ1-2; D is unresolved. Trimming left V 4 bases short and J 9 bases short, with 24 bases between. The CDR3 runs 16 residues. Germline V gene data show CDR1 as LNHDA and CDR2 as SQIVND (reference sequence). The CDR3 here is CASSTPSGKAARSYTF. The CDR3 region has the DNA TGTGCCAGTAGTACCCCCTCTGGCAAGGCCGCCCGGAGCTACACCTTC.

This clone appeared a single time. V usage is TRBV5-1 and J usage is TRBJ1-1; D is perhaps TRBD1 (6 bases). The V end was cut by 3 bases, the J end by 7 bases, with 19 bases between. This CDR3 has 15 amino acids. From germline, CDR1 is SGHRS and CDR2 YFSETQ. The DNA of the CDR3 is TGCGCCAGCAGCTCCAGCCTTAAAGGACAGAGTGAAGCTTTCTTT. This sequence encodes CASSSSLKGQSEAFF.

The rearrangement joins TRBV14 to TRBJ1-3, with unresolved D. Germline values: CDR1 SGHDN, CDR2 FVKESK. The CDR3 has 20 amino acids. Trimming left V 0 bases short and J 13 bases short, with 34 bases between. DNA for the CDR3: TGTGCCAGCAGCCAAGATGGAGAGCGCTATGGCCTCTCCCGTAAACAAGGTATATATTTT. Protein: CASSQDGERYGLSRKQGIYF.

The V call is TRBV5-1, the J call TRBJ2-7, with no clear D. Germline V gene lookup returns CDR1 SGHRS and CDR2 YFSETQ. The V and J ends lost 0 bases and 2 bases respectively, with 3 bases between them. There are 12 residues in the CDR3. CDR3 in amino acids: CASSLAPYEQYF. DNA of the CDR3: TGCGCCAGCAGCTTGGCCCCCTACGAGCAGTACTTC.

V is TRBV2 and J is TRBJ2-1; D is perhaps TRBD2 (6 bases). The CDR3 consists of 16 residues. V gave up 3 bases and J gave up 2 bases, with 14 bases separating them. CDR1 is SNHLY and CDR2 is FYNNEI in the germline V gene. CDR3 nucleotide sequence: TGTGCCAGCAGTGATCGGGCGGGGCCTACCTACAATGAGCAGTTCTTC. Translation gives CASSDRAGPTYNEQFF.

DNA of the CDR3: TGTGCCAGCAGTTTAAGGGGTACCTATGGCTACACCTTC. Translated: CASSLRGTYGYTF. This chain uses TRBV12-3 or TRBV12-4 with TRBJ1-2; tentatively, D is TRBD1 (5 bases). Trimming took off 2 bases at V and 4 bases at J, with 8 bases between the two ends. This CDR3 region has 13 residues.

V and J are TRBV15 and TRBJ2-3; D is unclear. Germline CDR1 LNHNV, CDR2 YYDKDF (reference sequence). The V end lost 0 bases, the J end lost 6 bases, and 10 bases lay between the germline ends. This CDR3 comprises 14 residues. The CDR3: CATSRDGVTDTQYF. The CDR3 bases are TGTGCCACCAGCAGAGATGGGGTAACTGATACGCAGTATTTT.

The J gene is TRBJ1-1, the V gene TRBV5-1; D is possibly TRBD1 (5 bases). Germline V gene data show CDR1 as SGHRS and CDR2 as YFSETQ. The CDR3 is 16 amino acids. V lost 3 bases and J 4 bases, leaving 19 bases between the germline ends. The CDR3 here is CASSSGLTAQVTEAFF. The CDR3 DNA reads as TGCGCCAGCAGCTCAGGGTTGACGGCCCAGGTCACTGAAGCTTTCTTT.

The rearrangement uses TRBV6-2 or TRBV6-3 and TRBJ1-5; 8 bases are shared with TRBD1. Germline-derived CDR1 and CDR2 are MNHEY and SVGEGT. This CDR3 is 15 amino acids long. V dropped 6 bases and J dropped 5; count of bases not matched to a gene: 9. The CDR3 loop is CASSRTGLGDQPQHF. The DNA of the CDR3 is TGTGCCAGCAGCAGGACAGGGTTGGGGGATCAGCCCCAGCATTTT.

The chain employs TRBV4-1 and TRBJ2-3; the D gene could be TRBD1 or TRBD2 (6 bases each). Germline CDR1 reads MGHRA; CDR2 reads YSYEKL. V was cut by 8 bases and J by 2 bases, with 23 bases left in between. The CDR3 has 17 residues. The CDR3 DNA sequence: TGCGCCAGCGTTAGAGAGGGGGGCGTTGGGCACACAGATACGCAGTATTTT. Translating it yields CASVREGGVGHTDTQYF.

J is TRBJ1-3 and V is TRBV6-1, with a tentative D call TRBD1 (5 bases). The V gene's germline CDR1 is MNHNS and CDR2 SASEGT. V was trimmed by 4 bases and J by 2 bases, leaving 21 bases between them. The CDR3 is made up of 18 amino acids. The CDR3 loop reads CASSVPQIPGRAGNTIYF. CDR3 sequence (DNA): TGTGCCAGCAGTGTCCCCCAAATCCCGGGGCGGGCTGGAAACACCATATATTTT.

This chain joins TRBV2 and TRBJ2-3, with 12 bases fitting TRBD2. This CDR3 is 16 amino acids long. V trimming: 6 bases; J trimming: 6 bases; junction bases outside the gene matches: 10. Looked up from germline, CDR1 is SNHLY and CDR2 is FYNNEI. Here the CDR3 DNA reads TGTGCCAGCAGCGACCCCTGGACTAGCGGGGATGATACGCAGTATTTT. Translating gives CASSDPWTSGDDTQYF.

The chain uses TRBV27 and TRBJ2-7; D is unclear. The CDR3 consists of 14 residues. Per germline, CDR1 MNHEY and CDR2 SMNVEV (reference sequence). V lost 3 bases, J lost 0 bases, and 9 bases lay in between. The CDR3 here is CASSFGRVSYEQYF. CDR3 nucleotide sequence: TGTGCCAGCAGTTTTGGGCGCGTCTCCTACGAGCAGTACTTC.

This rearrangement joins TRBV3-1 (or the pseudogene TRBV3-2) to TRBJ2-3, with D uncertain. Germline-derived CDR1 and CDR2 are LGHDT and YNNKEL (reference sequence). V was pared by 0 bases and J by 0 bases, with 13 bases between. This CDR3 is built from 17 residues. The CDR3 coding sequence is TGTGCCAGCAGCCAAGATTGGGGAAAGGTGAGCACAGATACGCAGTATTTT. Its translation is CASSQDWGKVSTDTQYF.

The genes are TRBV18 and TRBJ1-2; D not resolved. V gave up 0 bases and J gave up 8 bases, with 7 bases separating them. The CDR3 sequence is 12 residues long. CDR1 KGHSH and CDR2 LQKENI come from the germline V gene. This CDR3 is CASSPPSGGYTF. The CDR3 DNA is TGTGCCAGCTCACCACCGTCGGGGGGCTACACCTTC.

The rearrangement joins TRBV5-4 to TRBJ1-1; TRBD1 is a possible D gene (6 bases). Germline loops: CDR1 SGHNT, CDR2 YYREEE (reference sequence). This CDR3 contains 16 residues. V lost 0 bases, J lost 1 base, and 13 bases lay in between. Here the CDR3 DNA reads TGTGCCAGCAGCTTGGGGTCGGGACACCAGAACACTGAAGCTTTCTTT. It specifies CASSLGSGHQNTEAFF.

The chain links TRBV7-2 to TRBJ1-1; D unresolved. Trimming took 6 bases from V and 0 from J, leaving 14 bases between them. Germline lookup yields CDR1 SGHTA and CDR2 FQGNSA. The CDR3 runs 15 residues. The CDR3 spells CASRVRGLLNTEAFF. CDR3 nucleotides: TGTGCCAGCAGGGTCCGCGGACTCCTGAACACTGAAGCTTTCTTT.

J is TRBJ1-5 and V is TRBV27, with D hard to call. Germline V gene sequence: CDR1 MNHEY, CDR2 SMNVEV (reference sequence). The CDR3 has 13 amino acids. Between the trimmed V and J ends, which lost 6 bases and 5 bases, there was a span of 11 bases. The CDR3 loop reads CASSLSPYQPQHF. CDR3 nucleotide sequence: TGTGCCAGCAGCCTCTCCCCGTATCAGCCCCAGCATTTT.

This sequence joins TRBV27 and TRBJ1-1; D perhaps matches TRBD1 (6 bases). V lost 5 bases, J lost 4 bases, and 11 bases lay in between. Per germline, CDR1 MNHEY and CDR2 SMNVEV (reference sequence). The CDR3 loop spans 13 amino acids. In DNA, the CDR3 is TGTGCCAGCAGTCTCAGGGGAACCACTGAAGCTTTCTTT. Residues: CASSLRGTTEAFF.

The chain links TRBV6-5 to TRBJ1-1, with D possibly matching TRBD1 (5 bases). The germline V gene encodes CDR1 MNHEY and CDR2 SVGAGI. This CDR3 contains 14 residues. V lost 5 bases to trimming and J lost 5 bases, with 15 bases between them. This chain's CDR3 is CASSPVLGLTEAFF. In nucleotides, the CDR3 is TGTGCCAGCAGTCCCGTGTTGGGACTGACTGAAGCTTTCTTT.

The chain combines TRBV19 with TRBJ1-1; 7 bases are a match to TRBD1. Per germline, CDR1 LNHDA and CDR2 SQIVND (reference sequence). Trimming took 7 bases from V and 5 from J; bases not matched to a gene: 10. CDR3 length equals 14 residues. The CDR3 DNA reads TGTGCCAGTATCAGTGGACAGGTTTGGACTGAAGCTTTCTTT. The encoded protein is CASISGQVWTEAFF.

This clone appeared a few times. The J gene is TRBJ1-1, the V gene TRBV29-1; maybe TRBD1 (5 bases). CDR1 SQVTM and CDR2 ANQGSEA come from the germline V gene. V gave up 7 bases and J gave up 3 bases, with 12 bases separating them. The CDR3 runs 12 residues. The CDR3 here is CSALPGDTEAFF. For the CDR3, the DNA is TGCAGCGCCCTTCCGGGGGACACTGAAGCTTTCTTT.

The rearrangement uses TRBV4-2 and TRBJ1-5; D uncertain. This CDR3 contains 13 residues. Per the germline V gene, CDR1 is LGHNA and CDR2 is YNFKEQ. Trimming took off 4 bases at V and 7 bases at J, with 11 bases between the two ends. CDR3 amino acids: CASSPGARQPQHF. CDR3 in DNA: TGTGCCAGCAGCCCGGGAGCCCGGCAGCCCCAGCATTTT.

This clone was recorded only once. The V gene is TRBV5-1, the J gene TRBJ2-3; 8 bases are shared with TRBD2. Per the germline V gene, CDR1 is SGHRS and CDR2 is YFSETQ. Losses at the gene ends were 4 bases for V and 5 bases for J; bases not matched to a gene: 12. This CDR3 is built from 16 residues. As DNA, the CDR3 is TGCGCCAGCAGCGTTAGTCTAGCGGGTGAGAGAGATACGCAGTATTTT. Its protein product is CASSVSLAGERDTQYF.

The table lists this clone with a few counts. V gene TRBV5-1 combines with J gene TRBJ1-6, with 7 nucleotides matching TRBD1. This CDR3 has 14 amino acids. Germline V gives CDR1 SGHRS, CDR2 YFSETQ. V lost 4 bases to trimming and J lost 12 bases; unmatched junction nucleotides: 10. CDR3 coding DNA: TGCGCCAGCAGCCCAACAGGGGCCGCAGTACCCCTCCACTTT. It yields the protein CASSPTGAAVPLHF.